The 28 T cell receptor beta chains below all came from one sample that was sequenced in a study of T-cell reconstitution after alpha-beta-depleted transplantation in children. Unique molecular identifiers were built into the TCRbeta library. TCRdb re-called the PCR reads through MiXCR, storing one row per CDR3 protein. The table shows fewer than 550,000 distinct CDR3 sequences, with under 20% occurring only once. The starting material was PBMCs, mostly from graft donor cells, obtained 360 days after TCRalphabeta/CD19-depleted stem cell transplant. The origin of the receptors is a boy in the first two years of life who had a stem cell transplant for Wiskott-Aldrich syndrome, so the T cells may come from the graft donor.

This clonotype was observed a few times. The rearrangement uses TRBV7-2 and TRBJ2-2, with 8 bases aligning to TRBD2. Trimming removed 4 bases from V and 4 bases from J; junction bases left unmatched: 11. The CDR3 has 17 residues. Per germline, CDR1 SGHTA and CDR2 FQGNSA. The CDR3 coding sequence is TGTGCCAGCAGCTCCTACCTTGGGACTAGTAGCACCGGGGAGCTGTTTTTT. It encodes CASSSYLGTSSTGELFF.

This clonotype was picked up many times. V is TRBV12-3 or TRBV12-4 and J is TRBJ2-1; D not resolved. The length of the CDR3 is 15 residues. Trimming pared 3 bases from V and 8 bases from J, leaving 17 bases between. The CDR3 bases are TGTGCCAGCAGTTTCTTAGATCCTGGTAGAGATGAGCAGTTCTTC. It codes for CASSFLDPGRDEQFF.

This clonotype was recorded a few times. The CDR3: CASKRLAGGKEQFF. As DNA, the CDR3 is TGTGCCAGCAAGAGACTAGCGGGAGGCAAAGAGCAGTTCTTC. The chain combines TRBV12-3 or TRBV12-4 with TRBJ2-1, with 13 bases that match TRBD2. The J segment lost 10 bases and the V segment lost 7 bases, leaving 7 bases of the junction unmatched. The CDR3 is made up of 14 amino acids.

The CDR3 sequence: CASSLSGAERAQYF. CDR3 in DNA: TGTGCCAGCAGTTTAAGCGGGGCGGAGAGGGCCCAGTACTTC. J is TRBJ2-5 and V is TRBV12-3 or TRBV12-4, with 7 nucleotides matching TRBD2. V was clipped by 2 bases and J by 9 bases; unmatched bases: 9. The CDR3 is 14 residues long.

This clonotype occurred a few times. The J gene is TRBJ2-1, the V gene TRBV27, with 16 bases identical to TRBD2. V shed 6 bases, J shed 2 bases, and the junction held 4 bases outside the gene matches. CDR1 MNHEY and CDR2 SMNVEV come from the germline V gene (reference sequence). CDR3 length: 17 residues. CDR3 sequence (DNA): TGTGCCAGCAGGGGACTAGCGGGAGGGGGGGCCTACAATGAGCAGTTCTTC. It specifies CASRGLAGGGAYNEQFF.

This clonotype was seen a few times. This chain links TRBV6-5 with TRBJ2-6, with unresolved D. Looked up from germline, CDR1 is MNHEY and CDR2 is SVGAGI. V gave up 3 bases and J gave up 6 bases, with 12 bases separating them. CDR3 length: 15 amino acids. The CDR3 DNA sequence: TGTGCCAGCAGTTATCGCACACAAATGGCCAACGTCCTGACTTTC. Amino acids: CASSYRTQMANVLTF.

This clonotype was observed a handful of times. The chain uses TRBV15 and TRBJ2-5, with a tentative D call TRBD2 (5 bases). The CDR3 spans 15 residues. Germline V gene lookup returns CDR1 LNHNV and CDR2 YYDKDF (reference sequence). Trimming cost V 0 bases and J 1 base, with 9 bases left between them. The DNA for the CDR3 is TGTGCCACCAGCAGAGAGAGGGCCCTCCAAGAGACCCAGTACTTC. Its translation: CATSRERALQETQYF. The full variable domain, its missing parts supplied by reference TRBV15 and TRBJ2-5, is DAMVIQNPRYQVTQFGKPVTLSCSQTLNHNVMYWYQQKSSQAPKLLFHYYDKDFNNEADTPDNFQSRRPNTSFCFLDIRSPGLGDTAMYLCATSRERALQETQYFGPGTRLLVL.

This clonotype was counted a few times. The V call is TRBV5-1, the J call TRBJ2-7; D ambiguous. The V and J ends lost 2 bases and 3 bases respectively, with 15 bases between them. The CDR3 sequence is 15 residues long. Germline values: CDR1 SGHRS, CDR2 YFSETQ. DNA for the CDR3: TGCGCCAGCAGCTTCGATTCGACGGTGGGCTACGAGCAGTACTTC. It specifies CASSFDSTVGYEQYF.

This chain joins TRBV20-1 and TRBJ2-3; 12 bases align to TRBD2. The CDR3 is made up of 18 amino acids. V trimming: 5 bases; J trimming: 2 bases; junction bases outside the gene matches: 14. CDR1 is DFQATT, CDR2 SNEGSKA, per germline (reference sequence). Here the CDR3 DNA reads TGCAGTGCTCTCGGCACTAGCGGGGGGACTACCTACACAGATACGCAGTATTTT. It encodes CSALGTSGGTTYTDTQYF.

The chain is built from TRBV20-1 and TRBJ2-7; 9 nucleotides line up with TRBD1. V trimming: 3 bases; J trimming: 2 bases; junction bases outside the gene matches: 8. The germline gives CDR1 DFQATT, CDR2 SNEGSKA (reference sequence). This CDR3 spans 15 amino acids. The CDR3 loop is CSASEPGQGTYEQYF. CDR3 nucleotide sequence: TGCAGTGCTAGTGAACCGGGACAGGGAACCTACGAGCAGTACTTC.

This clonotype was picked up a small number of times. The chain joins TRBV7-8 to TRBJ2-7; TRBD1 matches 7 bases. Germline CDR1 SGHVS, CDR2 FQNEAQ. Germline trimming cut 2 bases from V and 6 bases from J; bases unmatched to any gene: 13. The CDR3 is made up of 16 amino acids. The CDR3 nucleotides read TGTGCCAGCAGCTTACAAGACAGGGTTCTTCCTCCCGAGCAGTACTTC. It yields the protein CASSLQDRVLPPEQYF.

This clonotype was picked up one time. The genes are TRBV12-3 or TRBV12-4 and TRBJ1-5; D not certain. This CDR3 is 13 amino acids long. V lost 7 bases and J 0 bases, leaving 7 bases between the germline ends. The CDR3 DNA sequence: TGTGCCAGCAAGCACCCTAGCAATCAGCCCCAGCATTTT. Its protein is CASKHPSNQPQHF.

This clonotype was found a few times. V and J are TRBV25-1 and TRBJ1-1, with 8 bases lining up with TRBD1. Losses at the gene ends were 7 bases for V and 4 bases for J; bases not matched to a gene: 5. The CDR3 covers 13 residues. Germline values: CDR1 MGHDK, CDR2 SYGVNS. Here the CDR3 DNA reads TGTGCCAGCAAGCAGGGGGCGGTCACTGAAGCTTTCTTT. Translating it yields CASKQGAVTEAFF. The whole variable domain, remainder taken from reference TRBV25-1 and TRBJ1-1, is EADIYQTPRYLVIGTGKKITLECSQTMGHDKMYWYQQDPGMELHLIHYSYGVNSTEKGDLSSESTVSRIRTEHFPLTLESARPSHTSQYLCASKQGAVTEAFFGQGTRLTVV.

A few counts support this clonotype. The chain is built from TRBV6-5 and TRBJ1-4, with unresolved D. Trimming shortened V by 2 bases and J by 4 bases, and 8 bases separated the two germline ends. This CDR3 is built from 14 residues. In germline, CDR1 is MNHEY, CDR2 SVGAGI. The CDR3 protein is CASSYGRLNEKLFF. CDR3 DNA: TGTGCCAGCAGTTACGGGCGGCTTAATGAAAAACTGTTTTTT.

The chain uses TRBV7-2 and TRBJ2-3, with D uncertain. V lost 1 base to trimming and J lost 6 bases, with 8 bases between them. This CDR3 has 13 residues. From germline, CDR1 is SGHTA and CDR2 FQGNSA. The CDR3 loop is CASSLVAPDTQYF. The CDR3 nucleotides are TGTGCCAGCAGCTTAGTAGCCCCGGATACGCAGTATTTT.

This clonotype was seen a handful of times. The V gene is TRBV7-2, the J gene TRBJ2-2, with D maybe TRBD2 (6 bases). V dropped 5 bases and J dropped 5 bases, with 12 bases sitting between them. Germline CDR1 is SGHTA and CDR2 is FQGNSA. The CDR3 covers 14 residues. This CDR3 is CASSGAGWTGELFF. DNA of the CDR3: TGTGCCAGCAGCGGTGCGGGGTGGACCGGGGAGCTGTTTTTT. The full variable domain, with the rest looked up from reference TRBV7-2 and TRBJ2-2, is GAGVSQSPSNKVTEKGKDVELRCDPISGHTALYWYRQSLGQGLEFLIYFQGNSAPDKSGLPSDRFSAERTGGSVSTLTIQRTQQEDSAVYLCASSGAGWTGELFFGEGSRLTVL.

About this clonotype itself: A much larger clone differs by one base, so this may be a read error. The rearrangement links TRBV12-3 or TRBV12-4 to TRBJ2-2; the D gene is possibly TRBD2 (6 bases). Between the trimmed V and J ends, which lost 3 bases and 5 bases, there was a span of 13 bases. The CDR3 spans 15 residues. The chain's CDR3 is CASSFLALKTGELFF. The CDR3 bases are TGTGCCAGCAGTTTCCTAGCGCTGAAAACCGGGGAGCTGTTTTTT.

This chain joins TRBV6-5 and TRBJ1-5, with D perhaps TRBD1 (6 bases). Germline V gene sequence: CDR1 MNHEY, CDR2 SVGAGI. V was cut by 0 bases and J by 7 bases, with 16 bases left in between. The CDR3 length is 16 residues. The CDR3 nucleotides are TGTGCCAGCAGTTACTCGCGGGCCGAACAGGGACAGCCCCAGCATTTT. This sequence encodes CASSYSRAEQGQPQHF.

The chain links TRBV5-1 to TRBJ2-7, with 8 positions matching TRBD1. Germline CDR1 SGHRS, CDR2 YFSETQ. The CDR3 totals 16 residues. The ends lost 1 base at V and 3 bases at J; junction bases unmatched: 9. This chain's CDR3 is CASSLSTGTGFYEQYF. CDR3 bases: TGCGCCAGCAGCTTGAGCACCGGGACAGGCTTCTACGAGCAGTACTTC.

J is TRBJ2-1 and V is TRBV3-1; tentatively, D is TRBD1 or TRBD2 (6 bases each). Germline V gene sequence: CDR1 LGHDT, CDR2 YNNKEL (reference sequence). This CDR3 region has 14 residues. V was clipped by 2 bases and J by 7 bases, with 12 bases between them. In nucleotides, the CDR3 is TGTGCCAGCAGCCAAAATCGGAGGGGGAATGAGCAGTTCTTC. Translation: CASSQNRRGNEQFF.

In this sample, this clonotype turned up a few times. V usage is TRBV5-1 and J usage is TRBJ2-7; tentative D call: TRBD2 (6 bases). V was clipped by 2 bases and J by 4 bases, with 13 bases between them. CDR3 size: 14 residues. Germline V gene sequence: CDR1 SGHRS, CDR2 YFSETQ. For the CDR3, the DNA is TGCGCCAGCAGCTTCGGGAGCTCAATTTACGAGCAGTACTTC. Protein product: CASSFGSSIYEQYF.

This chain joins TRBV5-1 and TRBJ1-1; D unresolved. Germline CDR1 and CDR2: SGHRS and YFSETQ. The CDR3 is made up of 12 amino acids. Trimming removed 5 bases at V and 1 base at J, with 6 bases between. CDR3 DNA: TGCGCCAGCAGAACACGGAACACTGAAGCTTTCTTT. Its translation: CASRTRNTEAFF.

The V gene is TRBV15, the J gene TRBJ2-7; possible D gene TRBD1, 5 bases. The CDR3 runs to 16 residues. V was shortened by 0 bases and J by 1 base, with 13 bases between the two germline ends. The germline CDR1 and CDR2 sequences are LNHNV and YYDKDF (reference sequence). The CDR3 region is CATSRDLRQGSYEQYF. CDR3 nucleotide sequence: TGTGCCACCAGCAGAGATCTTAGGCAGGGATCCTACGAGCAGTACTTC.

V is TRBV30 and J is TRBJ2-3; 7 bases line up with TRBD1. V was pared by 2 bases and J by 2 bases, with 4 bases of the junction left unmatched. CDR1 and CDR2 (germline): GTSNPN, SVGIG (reference sequence). The CDR3 has 14 residues. The CDR3 nucleotides read TGTGCCTGGAGTACCGGGACAGCCACAGATACGCAGTATTTT. It is translated as CAWSTGTATDTQYF.

This rearrangement joins TRBV29-1 to TRBJ2-1; 7 bases fit TRBD1. Germline CDR1 reads SQVTM; CDR2 reads ANQGSEA. J gave up 9 bases and V 4 bases, and 12 bases lay outside the gene matches. The CDR3 has 14 amino acids. CDR3 bases: TGCAGCGTTGCCTACCCCCCGGGGACAGCTGAGCAGTTCTTC. It specifies CSVAYPPGTAEQFF.

This clonotype was counted a few times. V gene TRBV5-6 combines with J gene TRBJ1-2; D is unclear. With 1 base removed from V and 4 bases from J, the gap between germline ends came to 11 bases. The CDR3 consists of 14 residues. The germline V gene has CDR1 SGHDT and CDR2 YYEEEE. CDR3 sequence (DNA): TGTGCCAGCAGCTTGCATTCCGGGATCTATGGCTACACCTTC. Amino acids: CASSLHSGIYGYTF.

This clonotype has only a few counts. V and J are TRBV12-3 or TRBV12-4 and TRBJ1-6, with 7 bases that match TRBD1. The CDR3 has 15 residues. Unmatched junction bases numbered 9, after V lost 5 bases and J lost 8 bases. The CDR3 is CASSLQGQLYSPLHF. The CDR3 DNA sequence: TGTGCCAGCAGTCTCCAGGGACAGCTGTATTCACCCCTCCACTTT.

This clonotype turned up a few times. This chain joins TRBV2 and TRBJ2-7, with D uncertain. From germline, CDR1 is SNHLY and CDR2 FYNNEI. The CDR3 extends over 14 amino acids. V shed 3 bases and J shed 0 bases, with 9 bases lying between them. The CDR3 is CASSDGFYSYEQYF. CDR3 DNA: TGTGCCAGCAGTGACGGGTTTTACTCCTACGAGCAGTACTTC.